The rows below give T cell receptor beta chains drawn from one sample of a study of spatial heterogeneity in lung cancer. TCRdb called the 5' RACE reads again in MiXCR, with one record for every CDR3 protein. The sample consists of 77,000 or so distinct CDR3 sequences, under 25% of them appearing once. Sequencing was performed on PBMCs, taken at surgery. The receptor set was obtained from a male donor with early-stage non-small cell lung cancer. The conserved cysteine and the conserved F or W are not part of the CDR3 here.

v_call,cdr3_aa
TRBV25-1,ASSSGTGDGETQY
TRBV7-2,ASSPNMNTEAF
TRBV7-6,ASSLGGPRQPQH
TRBV5-1,ASSLQRSTDTQY
TRBV30,AWGHLGTEAF
TRBV5-1,ASSPLPPSPGELF
TRBV5-5,ASSLPGAVSTDTQY
TRBV29-1,SVGTGRFTDTQY
TRBV5-6,ASSGNPSDTQY
TRBV28,ASRSGQGNQPQH
TRBV10-2,ASSVAGAQETQY
TRBV6-6,ASSNSGAQETQY
TRBV6-6,ASTRAVSNQPQH
TRBV6-6,ASSPEGVGTYEQF
TRBV7-2,ASSRRRRTSTDTQY